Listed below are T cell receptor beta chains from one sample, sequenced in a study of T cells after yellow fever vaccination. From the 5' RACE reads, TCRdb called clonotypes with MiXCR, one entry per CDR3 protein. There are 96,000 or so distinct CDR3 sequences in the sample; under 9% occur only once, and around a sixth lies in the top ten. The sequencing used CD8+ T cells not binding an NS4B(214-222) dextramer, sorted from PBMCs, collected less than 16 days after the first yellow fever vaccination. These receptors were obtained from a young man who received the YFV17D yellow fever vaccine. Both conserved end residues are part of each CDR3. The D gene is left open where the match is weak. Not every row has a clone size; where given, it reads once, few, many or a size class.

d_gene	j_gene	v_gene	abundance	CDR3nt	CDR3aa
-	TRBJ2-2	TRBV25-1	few	TGTGCCACCAGTCCCTACAGCACCGGGGAGCTGTTTTTT	CATSPYSTGELFF
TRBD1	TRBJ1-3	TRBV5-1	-	TGCTCCAGCAGCTTGGACAGGGGCACTGGAAACACCATATATTTT	CSSSLDRGTGNTIYF
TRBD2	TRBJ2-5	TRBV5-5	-	TGTGCCAGCAGCGTTATAGCGGGGGGGCAAGAGACCCAGTACTTC	CASSVIAGGQETQYF
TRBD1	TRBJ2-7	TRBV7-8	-	TGTGCCAGCGGGGGACAGGGGAGTTCCTACGAGCAGTACTTC	CASGGQGSSYEQYF
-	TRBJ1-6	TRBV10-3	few	TGTGCCATCAAACAGGAGGGGCATAATTCACCCCTCCACTTT	CAIKQEGHNSPLHF
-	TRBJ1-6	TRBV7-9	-	TGTGCCAGCAGCGCTCTACAAGGGTTTAATTCACCCCTCCACTTT	CASSALQGFNSPLHF
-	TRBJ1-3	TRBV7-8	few	TGTGCCAGCAGCCGCTCGGGGCTGGGAAACACCATATATTTT	CASSRSGLGNTIYF
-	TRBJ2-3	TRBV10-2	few	TGCGCCAGCACATGGGGGAAGGCGAGCACAGATACGCAGTATTTT	CASTWGKASTDTQYF
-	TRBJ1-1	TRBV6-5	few	TGTGCCAGCAGTTTCGTCGTCCGGTACAGGAACACTGAAGCTTTCTTT	CASSFVVRYRNTEAFF
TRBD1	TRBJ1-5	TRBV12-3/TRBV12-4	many	TGTGCCAGCAGTCCCGGACAGGGGCATCAGCCCCAGCATTTT	CASSPGQGHQPQHF
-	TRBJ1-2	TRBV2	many	TGTGCCAGCAGTGCGGGGGGTGGCTATGGCTACACCTTC	CASSAGGGYGYTF
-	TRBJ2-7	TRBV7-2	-	TGTGCCAGCAGCTTAGGTTCGGGCGGGACCTACGAGCAGTACTTC	CASSLGSGGTYEQYF
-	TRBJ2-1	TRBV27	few	TGTGCCAGCAGTTTATCCCGGACCCATGCTGGCTACAATGAGCAGTTCTTC	CASSLSRTHAGYNEQFF
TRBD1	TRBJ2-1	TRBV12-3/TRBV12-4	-	TGTGCCAGCAGTTTAGTAGGACAGGGGCTCCTCGATGAGCAGTTCTTC	CASSLVGQGLLDEQFF
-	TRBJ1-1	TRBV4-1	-	TGCGCCAGCAGCCAAGATATCGACGGGGACAATGAAGCTTTCTTT	CASSQDIDGDNEAFF
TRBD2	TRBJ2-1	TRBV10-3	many	TGTGCCATCACCAGGACTAGCGGGGGGGTCTACAATGAGCAGTTCTTC	CAITRTSGGVYNEQFF
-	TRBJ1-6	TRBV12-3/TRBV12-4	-	TGTGCCAGCAGCCACAGTGTTTCACCCCTCCACTTT	CASSHSVSPLHF
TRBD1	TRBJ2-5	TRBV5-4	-	TGTGCCAGCAGCCCCTCCACAGGGGAACAAGAGACCCAGTACTTC	CASSPSTGEQETQYF
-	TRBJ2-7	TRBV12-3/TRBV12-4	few	TGTGCCAGCAGTTTAGGGGTTTCCTACGAGCAGTACTTC	CASSLGVSYEQYF
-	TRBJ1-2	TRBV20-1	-	TGCAGTGCTAGATCGGGGGTCACTAAGGGCTACACCTTC	CSARSGVTKGYTF
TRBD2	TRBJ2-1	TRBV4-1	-	TGCGCCAGCAGCACCCCGAGCGGGGCCTACAATGAGCAGTTCTTC	CASSTPSGAYNEQFF
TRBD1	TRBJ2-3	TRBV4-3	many	TGCGCCAGCAGCCAAGTTGGTAGGGCAGGGGGTTGGACAGATACGCAGTATTTT	CASSQVGRAGGWTDTQYF
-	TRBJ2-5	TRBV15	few	TGTGCCACCAGCCCCGGGGACTCTCTATCGGTCGAGACCCAGTACTTC	CATSPGDSLSVETQYF
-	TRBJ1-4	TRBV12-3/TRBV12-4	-	TGTGCCAGCAGTTTAGCGCCGGGAATGGAAAAACTGTTTTTT	CASSLAPGMEKLFF
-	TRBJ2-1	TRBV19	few	TGTGCCAGTAGTCTACAGGGAAATGGGGCTTACAATGAGCAGTTCTTC	CASSLQGNGAYNEQFF
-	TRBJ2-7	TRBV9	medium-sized	TGTGCCAGCAGCTTAGCCGGGGATGACTACGAGCAGTACTTC	CASSLAGDDYEQYF
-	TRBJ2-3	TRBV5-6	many	TGTGCCAGCACCCTTGAGCCCCTCACAGATACGCAGTATTTT	CASTLEPLTDTQYF
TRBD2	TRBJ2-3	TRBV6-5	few	TGTGCCAGCAGTTACGACCTGCGGGGGAGCACAGATACGCAGTATTTT	CASSYDLRGSTDTQYF
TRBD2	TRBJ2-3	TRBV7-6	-	TGTGCCAGCAGCTTGGAATGGGCGGGGGGAATCGCAGATATGCAGTATTTT	CASSLEWAGGIADMQYF
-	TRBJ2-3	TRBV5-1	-	TGCGCCAGCAACTCCGAGTGGGACTCCCGCACAGATACGCAGTATTTT	CASNSEWDSRTDTQYF
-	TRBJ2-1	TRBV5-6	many	TGTGCCAGCACCACAGGGAATGAGCAGTTCTTC	CASTTGNEQFF
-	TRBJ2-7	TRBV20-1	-	TGCTGTGCTAGAGATCTGAGGGGTTCTAGCTCCTACGAGCAGTACTTC	CCARDLRGSSSYEQYF
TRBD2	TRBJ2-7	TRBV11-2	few	TGTGCCAGCAGCCTGGGGGAGGGTTCCTACGAGCAGTACTTC	CASSLGEGSYEQYF
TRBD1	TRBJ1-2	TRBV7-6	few	TGTGCCAGCAGCTCCGGACAGGGAGTGTCGGATGGCTACACCTTC	CASSSGQGVSDGYTF
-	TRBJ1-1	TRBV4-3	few	TGCGCCAGCACCTCAACCGTTGGGTATACGAACACTGAAGCTTTCTTT	CASTSTVGYTNTEAFF
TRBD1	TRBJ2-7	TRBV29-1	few	TGCAGCGTGGGCCCCGGGACAGCCTACGAGCAGTACTTC	CSVGPGTAYEQYF
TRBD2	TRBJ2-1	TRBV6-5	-	TGTGCCAGCACTTCGGAGGGTCTAGCGGGGGAGAGCTCCTACAATGAGCAGTTCTTC	CASTSEGLAGESSYNEQFF
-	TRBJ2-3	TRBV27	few	TGTGCCAGCAGTAGGCTAGACACAGATACGCAGTATTTT	CASSRLDTDTQYF